The 5 T cell receptor beta chains reported below all come from one sample, sequenced in a study of T cells in Graves' hyperthyroidism and ophthalmopathy. Regions amplified from RNA transcripts were the TCR beta CDR3 regions. The TCR CDR3 was amplified in a first-round RT-PCR using the HTBI primer set. TCRdb analysed the multiplex PCR reads with MiXCR anew, one entry per CDR3 protein. The repertoire consists of around 520,000 distinct CDR3 sequences, with roughly 14% occurring once and the leading ten covering less than 20%. Sequencing was carried out using blood. All receptors come from a woman aged 18-29 years with Graves' hyperthyroidism.

This clonotype was observed a handful of times. The chain couples TRBV24-1 to TRBJ1-4; 9 positions match TRBD1. Losses at the gene ends were 4 bases for V and 7 bases for J; bases not matched to a gene: 6. The CDR3 sequence is 15 residues long. Germline V gene lookup returns CDR1 KGHDR and CDR2 SFDVKD. The CDR3 nucleotides read TGTGCCACCAGTGAACAACAGGGGGCGGGTGAAAAACTGTTTTTT. It encodes CATSEQQGAGEKLFF.

This rearrangement joins TRBV20-1 to TRBJ1-3; D remains ambiguous. Germline values: CDR1 DFQATT, CDR2 SNEGSKA (reference sequence). The V end lost 2 bases, the J end lost 0 bases, and 11 bases lay between the germline ends. This CDR3 has 15 residues. The CDR3 reads CSARPYLFSGNTIYF. Written as DNA, the CDR3 is TGCAGTGCTAGACCGTATCTCTTCTCTGGAAACACCATATATTTT.

This clonotype was detected many times. This sequence joins TRBV12-5 and TRBJ2-7; D is uncertain. The V end was cut by 1 base, the J end by 1 base, with 11 bases between. The germline CDR1 and CDR2 sequences are LGHNT and FRNRAP. This CDR3 is 15 amino acids long. CDR3 in DNA: TGTGCTAGTGGTTTGGAAGGCAGTATATCCTACGAGCAGTACGTC. Translated: CASGLEGSISYEQYV.

This clonotype was detected a few times. The rearrangement links TRBV19 to TRBJ2-1; unclear D gene. This CDR3 has 14 residues. V was pared by 5 bases and J by 7 bases, with 15 bases between. Germline CDR1 LNHDA, CDR2 SQIVND (reference sequence). CDR3 sequence: CASSSLLLWNEQFF. The CDR3 bases are TGTGCCAGTAGTTCTCTGCTGCTTTGGAATGAGCAGTTCTTC.

Details on this clonotype: This may stem from a read error, because a much larger clone lies one nucleotide away. The conserved phenylalanine or tryptophan is not found at the CDR3 terminus, so this likely reflects a read error. V is TRBV30 and J is TRBJ1-5; D unresolved. CDR1 is GTSNPN and CDR2 is SVGIG in the germline V gene (reference sequence). The V gene lost 3 bases and the J gene lost 3 bases, with 9 bases spanning the gap. The CDR3 consists of 13 residues. Written as DNA, the CDR3 is TGTGCCTGGAGACGTGGGAACAATCAGCCCCAGCATCTT. As protein: CAWRRGNNQPQHL.